This T cell receptor (beta chain) was identified during a study of blood T cell repertoires in COVID-19. CDR1 is SGHDT, CDR2 YYEEEE, per germline. The CDR3 runs to 13 residues. Trimming took 4 bases from V and 4 from J, leaving 9 bases between them. Method: immunoSEQ multiplex PCR; TCRdb's copy keeps in-frame clones and lacks some. The sample lists about 180,000 clones, approximately 83% seen once, with over 2.5% in the top ten. V is TRBV5-6 and J is TRBJ1-3; D is uncertain. The receptor was derived from a man aged 55 to 70 with acute or convalescent COVID-19. The sample was peripheral blood. The CDR3 loop is CASSPTMGNTIYF. CDR3 sequence (DNA): TGTGCCAGCAGCCCTACCATGGGAAACACCATATATTTT.